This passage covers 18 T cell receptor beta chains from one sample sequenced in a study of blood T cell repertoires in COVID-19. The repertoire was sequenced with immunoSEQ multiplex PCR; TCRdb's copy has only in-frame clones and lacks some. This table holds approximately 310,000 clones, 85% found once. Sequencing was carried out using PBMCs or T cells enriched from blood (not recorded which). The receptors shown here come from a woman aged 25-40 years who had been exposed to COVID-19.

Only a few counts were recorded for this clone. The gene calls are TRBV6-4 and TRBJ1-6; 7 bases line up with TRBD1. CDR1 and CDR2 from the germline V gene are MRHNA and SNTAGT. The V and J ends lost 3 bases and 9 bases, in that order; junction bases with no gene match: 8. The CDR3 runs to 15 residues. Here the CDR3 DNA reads TGTGCCAGCAGTGAACGACAGGGAACGGGTTCACCCCTCCACTTT. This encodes CASSERQGTGSPLHF.

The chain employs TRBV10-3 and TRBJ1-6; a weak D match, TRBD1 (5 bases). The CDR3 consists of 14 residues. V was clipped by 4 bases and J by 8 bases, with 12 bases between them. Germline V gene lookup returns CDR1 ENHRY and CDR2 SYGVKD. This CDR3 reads CAISVEGSDSPLHF. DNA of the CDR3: TGTGCCATCAGTGTGGAGGGGTCGGATTCACCCCTCCACTTT.

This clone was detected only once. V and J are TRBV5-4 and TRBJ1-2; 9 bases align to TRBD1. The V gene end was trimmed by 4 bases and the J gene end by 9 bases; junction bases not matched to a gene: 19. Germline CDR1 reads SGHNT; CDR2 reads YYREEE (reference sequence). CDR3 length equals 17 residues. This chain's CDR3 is CASSPRINPGQGLRYTF. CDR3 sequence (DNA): TGTGCCAGCAGCCCGCGGATTAACCCGGGACAGGGACTTCGCTACACCTTC. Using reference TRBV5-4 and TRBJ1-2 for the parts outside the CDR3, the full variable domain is ETGVTQSPTHLIKTRGQQVTLRCSSQSGHNTVSWYQQALGQGPQFIFQYYREEENGRGNFPPRFSGLQFPNYSSELNVNALELDDSALYLCASSPRINPGQGLRYTFGSGTRLTVV.

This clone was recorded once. The CDR3 is CASPATGAGANVLTF. The DNA of the CDR3 is TGTGCCAGCCCGGCTACAGGGGCTGGGGCCAACGTCCTGACTTTC. The gene calls are TRBV2 and TRBJ2-6, with TRBD1 identical over 7 bases. The CDR3 consists of 15 residues. Germline CDR1 reads SNHLY; CDR2 reads FYNNEI. Unmatched junction bases numbered 6, after V lost 8 bases and J lost 2 bases.

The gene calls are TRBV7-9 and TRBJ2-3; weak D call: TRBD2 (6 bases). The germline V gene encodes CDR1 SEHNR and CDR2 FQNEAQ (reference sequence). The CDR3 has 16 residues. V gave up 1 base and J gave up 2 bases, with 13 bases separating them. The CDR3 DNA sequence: TGTGCCAGCAGCTTAGGGGAGGACTCTTTCACAGATACGCAGTATTTT. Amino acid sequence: CASSLGEDSFTDTQYF.

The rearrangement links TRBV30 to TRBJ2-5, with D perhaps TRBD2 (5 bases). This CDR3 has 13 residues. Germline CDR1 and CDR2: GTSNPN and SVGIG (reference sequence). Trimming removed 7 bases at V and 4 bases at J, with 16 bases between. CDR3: CASDTGAVETQYF. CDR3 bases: TGTGCCTCTGACACCGGAGCGGTAGAGACCCAGTACTTC.

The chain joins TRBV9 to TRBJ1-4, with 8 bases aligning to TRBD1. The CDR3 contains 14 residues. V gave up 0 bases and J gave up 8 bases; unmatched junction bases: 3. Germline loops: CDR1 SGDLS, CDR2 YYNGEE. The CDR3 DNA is TGTGCCAGCAGCGTAGGCAGGGGGCGAGAAAAACTGTTTTTT. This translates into CASSVGRGREKLFF. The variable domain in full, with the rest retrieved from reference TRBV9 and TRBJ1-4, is DSGVTQTPKHLITATGQRVTLRCSPRSGDLSVYWYQQSLDQGLQFLIQYYNGEERAKGNILERFSAQQFPDLHSELNLSSLELGDSALYFCASSVGRGREKLFFGSGTQLSVL.

This chain's CDR3 is CASSGQVENIQYF. In DNA form, the CDR3 reads TGTGCCAGCTCAGGACAGGTGGAAAACATTCAGTACTTC. The V gene is TRBV5-4, the J gene TRBJ2-4, with 7 nucleotides matching TRBD1. CDR1 and CDR2 from the germline V gene are SGHNT and YYREEE (reference sequence). The CDR3 length is 13 residues. J was trimmed by 5 bases and V by 7 bases; bases with no gene match: 6. The variable domain in full, with the rest retrieved from reference TRBV5-4 and TRBJ2-4, is ETGVTQSPTHLIKTRGQQVTLRCSSQSGHNTVSWYQQALGQGPQFIFQYYREEENGRGNFPPRFSGLQFPNYSSELNVNALELDDSALYLCASSGQVENIQYFGAGTRLSVL.

The CDR3 spells CASSMGLAGYTQYF. The CDR3 DNA sequence: TGTGCCAGTAGTATGGGACTAGCGGGTTATACGCAGTATTTT. V usage is TRBV19 and J usage is TRBJ2-3, with 12 nucleotides matching TRBD2. The V and J ends lost 3 bases and 7 bases, in that order; junction bases with no gene match: 2. This CDR3 has 14 amino acids. Germline CDR1 and CDR2: LNHDA and SQIVND (reference sequence).

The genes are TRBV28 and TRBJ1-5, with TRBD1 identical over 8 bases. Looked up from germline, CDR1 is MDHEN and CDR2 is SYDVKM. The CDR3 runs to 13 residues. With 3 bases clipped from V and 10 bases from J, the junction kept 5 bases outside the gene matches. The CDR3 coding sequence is TGTGCCAGCAGTTTTGCAGGGGGCCGACCCCAGCATTTT. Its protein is CASSFAGGRPQHF.

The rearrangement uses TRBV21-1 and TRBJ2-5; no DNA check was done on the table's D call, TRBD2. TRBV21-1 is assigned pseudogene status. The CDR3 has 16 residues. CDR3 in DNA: TGTGCCAGCAGCAAATATGTAGCGGGAGGCGAAGAGACCCAGTACTTC. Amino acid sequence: CASSKYVAGGEETQYF.

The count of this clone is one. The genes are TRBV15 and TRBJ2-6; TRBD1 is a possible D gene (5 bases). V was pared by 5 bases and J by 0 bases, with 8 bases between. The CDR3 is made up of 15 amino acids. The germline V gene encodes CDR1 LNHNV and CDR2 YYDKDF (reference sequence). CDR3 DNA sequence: TGTGCCACCAGCTTTCAGGGCTCTGGGGCCAACGTCCTGACTTTC. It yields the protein CATSFQGSGANVLTF.

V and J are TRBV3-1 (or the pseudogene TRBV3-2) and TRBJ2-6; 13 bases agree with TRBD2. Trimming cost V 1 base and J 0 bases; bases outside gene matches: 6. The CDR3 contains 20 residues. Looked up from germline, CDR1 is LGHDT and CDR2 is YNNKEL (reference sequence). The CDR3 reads CASSQGLAGGPFSGANVLTF. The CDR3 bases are TGTGCCAGCAGCCAAGGACTAGCGGGGGGCCCATTCTCTGGGGCCAACGTCCTGACTTTC.

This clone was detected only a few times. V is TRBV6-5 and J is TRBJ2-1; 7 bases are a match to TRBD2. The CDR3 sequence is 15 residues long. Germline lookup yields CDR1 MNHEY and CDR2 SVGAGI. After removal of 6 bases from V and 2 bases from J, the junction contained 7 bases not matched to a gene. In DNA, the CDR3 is TGTGCCAGCAGCGAGTCTAGCGGCACCTACAATGAGCAGTTCTTC. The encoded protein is CASSESSGTYNEQFF.

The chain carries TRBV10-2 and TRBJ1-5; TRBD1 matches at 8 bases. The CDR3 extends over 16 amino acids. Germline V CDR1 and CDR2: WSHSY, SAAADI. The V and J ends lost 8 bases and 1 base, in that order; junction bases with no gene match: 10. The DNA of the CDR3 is TGCGCCAGCGCAAACCTGGCAGGGGGCAGCAATCAGCCCCAGCATTTT. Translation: CASANLAGGSNQPQHF.

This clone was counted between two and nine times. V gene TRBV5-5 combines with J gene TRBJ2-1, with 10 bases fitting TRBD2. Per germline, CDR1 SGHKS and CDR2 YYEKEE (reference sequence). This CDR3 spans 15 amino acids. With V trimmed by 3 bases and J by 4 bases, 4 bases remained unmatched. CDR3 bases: TGTGCCAGCAGCTCCGGGACTAGCGTGTACAATGAGCAGTTCTTC. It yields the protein CASSSGTSVYNEQFF.

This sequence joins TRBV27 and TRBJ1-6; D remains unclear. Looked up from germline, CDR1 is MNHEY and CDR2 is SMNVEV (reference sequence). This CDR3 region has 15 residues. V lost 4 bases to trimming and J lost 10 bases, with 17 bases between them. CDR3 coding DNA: TGTGCCAGCAGTTCCCCCCCGGGGATAGGATCACCCCTCCACTTT. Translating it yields CASSSPPGIGSPLHF.

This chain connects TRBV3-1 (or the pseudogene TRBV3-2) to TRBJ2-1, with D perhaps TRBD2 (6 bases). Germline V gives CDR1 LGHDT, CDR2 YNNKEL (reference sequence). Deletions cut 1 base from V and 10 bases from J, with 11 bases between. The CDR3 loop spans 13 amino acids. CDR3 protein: CASSQGYGGEQFF. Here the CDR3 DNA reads TGTGCCAGCAGCCAAGGCTATGGGGGGGAGCAGTTCTTC.